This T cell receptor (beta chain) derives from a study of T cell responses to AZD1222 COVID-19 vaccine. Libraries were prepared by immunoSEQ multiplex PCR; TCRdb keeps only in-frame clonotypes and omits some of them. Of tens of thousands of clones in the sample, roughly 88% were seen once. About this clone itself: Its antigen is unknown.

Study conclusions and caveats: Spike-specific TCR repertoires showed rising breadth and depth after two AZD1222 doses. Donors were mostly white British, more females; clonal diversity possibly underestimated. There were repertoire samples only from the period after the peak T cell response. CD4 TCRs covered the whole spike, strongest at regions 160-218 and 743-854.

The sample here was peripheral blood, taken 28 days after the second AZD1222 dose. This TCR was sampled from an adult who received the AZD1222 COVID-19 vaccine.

Here the CDR3 DNA reads TGTGCCAGCCCGACTTCGGGCAGGGCGAGAAACACCATATATTTT. Its protein is CASPTSGRARNTIYF. The chain recombines TRBV6-4 with TRBJ1-3; TRBD1 is a possible D gene (5 bases). The CDR3 totals 15 residues. Trimming cost V 8 bases and J 5 bases, with 19 bases left between them. Looked up from germline, CDR1 is MRHNA and CDR2 is SNTAGT.